Given below is one T cell receptor (beta chain) in context. No antigen is known for it. There are no base qualities to consult, and no much larger clone falls within one base. The data belong to a study of graft-versus-host responses after intestinal transplantation listed by TCRdb under 2021. Context from the whole study: Recipients received multivisceral, liver-intestinal, or isolated intestinal transplants. The cohort enrolled under 25 intestinal transplant recipients including one retransplant, and a few patients lacking pretransplant specimens were excluded. Alloreactive clones were identified by sequencing pre-transplant mixed lymphocyte reaction products and comparing them with unstimulated pre-transplant donor and recipient T cells. Rather than being sequenced by the commercial service, samples from a few later patients were sequenced in-house on an Illumina MiSeq and processed with MiXCR. A peak of at least 4% donor T cells among recipient peripheral blood mononuclear cells was the definition used for donor T cell macrochimerism. Graft-versus-host and host-versus-graft alloreactive T cell clones were tracked in the graft, circulation and bone marrow after intestinal transplantation using bulk TCR-beta CDR3 sequencing. Every recipient was given anti-thymocyte globulin induction, followed by 3 to 4 years of maintenance tacrolimus and steroids. Points the paper makes about the study in general: Early after transplant, declines in HvG clones were associated with peak levels of circulating GvH clones. High GvH to HvG T cell clonal ratios were observed in the allografts of patients with donor T cell macrochimerism. GvH clones were found in recipient bone marrow, and some of the GvH clones appeared earlier in ileal mucosa or blood, which is consistent with an intestinal mucosal origin. The relatively low number and heterogeneity of intestinal transplant patients limited the conclusions.

What the time point label conveys for this sample: cells obtained before transplantation from donor or recipient. CD3+CD4+ and CD3+CD8+ populations were FACS-sorted from unstimulated pre-transplant donor and recipient cells taken from spleen or lymph nodes. The CDR3 runs 17 amino acids, cysteine and phenylalanine included. The sequence is cut down to CDR3 DNA, 51 bases in frame from base 1. The V end gives up 3 bases and the J end 6 bases, leaving 15 bases in the junction not matched to a gene. According to the germline V gene, CDR1 reads SGHDT and CDR2 reads YYEEEE. The library was built by means of the immunoSEQ multiplex PCR assay. For most patients, genomic DNA was isolated with the Qiagen DNeasy Blood and Tissue Kit and shipped frozen to Adaptive Biotechnologies for TCR sequencing. For most patients, genomic DNA was subjected to high-throughput TCR-beta CDR3 sequencing by Adaptive Biotechnologies. Per the original workflow: Adaptive's ImmunoSEQ software supplied the TCR sequencing data for 18 patients, while MiXCR and VDJtools were used to process a few other patients. To correct CD4 versus CD8 sorting errors, sequences present in both subsets at a frequency ratio below 5:1 were removed. CDR3 nucleotide sequences shared between donor and recipient were removed because the origin of such sequences could not be assigned. To be classed as alloreactive, a clone needed at least 2-fold expansion over unstimulated cells and a minimum CFSE-low frequency of 0.002% (template counts) or 0.001% (read counts). Clones detected in sequenced pre-transplant spleen, lymph node, or MLR CFSE-low populations of the donor or recipient were defined as mappable. The cumulative frequency of alloreactive clones was calculated as a percentage of all sequences, weighted by copy number. TCRdb obtained this table from immuneACCESS and retained in-frame rearrangements with V and J assigned. These tables miss some clones; where compared with another copy, unresolved V genes account for less than half of the shortfall, and the remainder is unexplained. V and J calls plus clone size are reproduced from that table; the DNA served to infer D and trimming. Present in this sample are about 96,000 clones, 80% to 95% of which were seen just once. The ten largest clones represent more than 0.15% of the sample.

The specimen comprised unstimulated CD4+ T cells sorted from spleen or lymph node cells, sampled before intestinal transplant. The chain is encoded by TRBV5-6 joined to TRBJ2-7; the junction holds 10 bases that match TRBD2. The sequence was collected from a human donor who received an intestinal transplant. This receptor has the CDR3 CASSYRASGSQSREQYF. The bases are TGTGCCAGCAGCTACAGGGCTAGCGGGAGCCAGTCGCGCGAGCAGTACTTC. The full variable domain, with segments outside the CDR3 supplied by the reference TRBV5-6 and TRBJ2-7 proteins, appears as DAGVTQSPTHLIKTRGQQVTLRCSPKSGHDTVSWYQQALGQGPQFIFQYYEEEERQRGNFPDRFSGHQFPNYSSELNVNALLLGDSALYLCASSYRASGSQSREQYFGPGTRLTVT.